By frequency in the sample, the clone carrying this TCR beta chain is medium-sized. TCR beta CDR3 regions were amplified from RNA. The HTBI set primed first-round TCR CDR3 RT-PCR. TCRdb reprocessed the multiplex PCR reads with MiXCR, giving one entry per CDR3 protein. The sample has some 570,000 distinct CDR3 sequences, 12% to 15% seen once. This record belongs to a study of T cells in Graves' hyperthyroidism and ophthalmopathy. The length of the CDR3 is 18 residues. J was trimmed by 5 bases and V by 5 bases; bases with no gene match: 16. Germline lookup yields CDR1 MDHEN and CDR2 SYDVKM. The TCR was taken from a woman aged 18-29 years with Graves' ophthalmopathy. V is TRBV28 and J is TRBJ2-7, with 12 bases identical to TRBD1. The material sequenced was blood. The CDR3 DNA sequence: TGTGCCAGCAGTGGCATTACCGGGACAGGGGGCGCAACGAACGAGCAGTACTTC. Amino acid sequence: CASSGITGTGGATNEQYF.